The rows below give T cell receptor beta chains drawn from one sample of a study of shared clonotypes between healthy human individuals. Profiling relied on immunoSEQ multiplex PCR, and the TCRdb table lists in-frame clones only, not all of them. In the table there are more than 2 million clones, approximately 95% of which are singletons. Sequencing was performed on naive CD4+ T cells sorted from blood. These receptors all stem from a man younger than 35 in good health. The CDR3 runs from the conserved cysteine through the conserved F or W. Fields, in order: V gene, CDR3 protein.

TRBV28 | CASTKGGESYEQYF
TRBV5-1 | CASSLATHPDTQYF
TRBV2 | CASSGRTGAYSPLHF
TRBV5-1 | CASSLGALSGANVLTF
TRBV5-4 | CASSPTSGRRSEQYF
TRBV9 | CASSPSANTEAFF
TRBV7-3 | CASSPQTGGLSQYF
TRBV29-1 | CSDSGTLAKNIQYF
TRBV5-4 | CASSLDGGKGEKLFF
TRBV6-1 | CASIAILNTEAFF
TRBV6-1 | CASSLQGIGNQPQHF
TRBV6-1 | CASARAGGLETQYF
TRBV27 | CASSLRQGNEQYF
TRBV19 | CASTVRDRYTDTQYF
TRBV11-2 | CASSLRSSGGENEQFF
TRBV7-3 | CASSLNRGDDEQFF
TRBV6-1 | CASSEGVVAAAGETQYF
TRBV2 | CASRATGIAKNIQYF
TRBV5-1 | CASSRGLASDTQYF
TRBV5-1 | CASSLDSQGSYTF
TRBV10-3 | CAISEWTGGSNEQFF
TRBV10-1 | CASSESTVHTDTQYF
TRBV2 | CASNEQGGEQPQHF
TRBV11-2 | CASSLRVLAGGPEQFF
TRBV29-1 | CSVVRGINYEQYF
TRBV18 | CASSPRDRSSGNTIYF
TRBV5-4 | CASSLEANSGNTIYF
TRBV4-1 | CASSQDQLANYGYTF
TRBV11-2 | CASSLGGQRNQPQHF
TRBV9 | CASSVGVSSYNEQFF
TRBV4-1 | CASSQDPGASYEQYF
TRBV6-5 | CASSYSGGRETQYF
TRBV5-1 | CASSLAGGVGETQYF
TRBV6-5 | CASSSPGGPQHF
TRBV11-2 | CASSFSGTNTEAFF